This TCR beta chain was captured by sequencing in a study of CD8 T cells in ankylosing spondylitis. Whole-study findings and limits: Disease-linked clones were found to be CD8+ and relatively rare in peripheral blood. There was reportedly significant enrichment of clones that were disease-linked in matched ankylosing spondylitis synovial fluid. There was a TCR beta motif, made of 7 or 8 highly homologous variants, that appeared characteristic of ankylosing spondylitis blood.

On this clonotype: Its target is not known.

TCRdb re-derived calls from the 5' RACE reads in MiXCR, one entry per CDR3 protein. The table lists approximately 540,000 distinct CDR3 sequences, roughly an eighth of them singletons. With 4 bases removed from V and 3 bases from J, the gap between germline ends came to 10 bases. The CDR3 has 13 residues. The germline V gene has CDR1 SGDLS and CDR2 YYNGEE. This receptor was taken from a male donor with ankylosing spondylitis. Specimen: blood, either unsorted or a sorted T cell fraction (not recorded which). The chain couples TRBV9 to TRBJ2-5; D is unclear. The CDR3 DNA is TGTGCCAGCAGCTCGCGACCAGAAGAGACCCAGTACTTC. Translating it yields CASSSRPEETQYF.